The 20 T cell receptor beta chains presented below share a single source sample, sequenced in a study of cytomegalovirus exposure and HLA in healthy donors. TCRdb keeps only in-frame clones here, not all; method: immunoSEQ multiplex PCR. The table includes about 76,000 clones, 94% detected once. The sequenced sample consisted of PBMCs. These receptors originate from a man aged 18 to 29 in good health and CMV-seropositive.

The chain links TRBV27 to TRBJ2-3, with TRBD2 as a possible D gene (5 bases). V was cut by 10 bases and J by 0 bases, with 14 bases left in between. CDR3 length: 14 residues. CDR1 and CDR2 (germline): MNHEY, SMNVEV (reference sequence). The CDR3 spells CATGRHVSTDTQYF. Here the CDR3 DNA reads TGTGCCACTGGGAGACACGTTAGCACAGATACGCAGTATTTT.

This clone is a singleton in its sample. The V and J genes are TRBV5-1 and TRBJ2-3, with 9 bases that match TRBD1. The CDR3 is 15 amino acids. V lost 4 bases and J lost 2; bases outside the gene matches: 5. Germline values: CDR1 SGHRS, CDR2 YFSETQ. CDR3 sequence reads: CASSTGDRVTDTQYF. CDR3 sequence (DNA): TGCGCCAGCAGCACCGGGGACAGGGTCACAGATACGCAGTATTTT.

The CDR3 region is CSVEGQVAGGRYEQYF. The CDR3 DNA sequence: TGCAGCGTTGAAGGGCAGGTCGCAGGGGGGAGGTACGAGCAGTACTTC. The chain couples TRBV29-1 to TRBJ2-7; possible D gene TRBD1, 7 bases. V was clipped by 1 base and J by 4 bases, with 20 bases between them. The CDR3 has 16 residues. CDR1 and CDR2 (germline): SQVTM, ANQGSEA.

The chain recombines TRBV29-1 with TRBJ2-1, with D perhaps matching TRBD1 (5 bases). CDR1 and CDR2 from the germline V gene are SQVTM and ANQGSEA. Trimming removed 0 bases from V and 9 bases from J, with 15 bases in between. This CDR3 is built from 14 residues. The CDR3 DNA is TGCAGCGTTGAAGATGACAGTGACTGGGGTGAGCAGTTCTTC. This gives the protein CSVEDDSDWGEQFF.

In its sample, this clone was seen once. The chain is built from TRBV30 and TRBJ2-2; 7 nucleotides match TRBD1. V trimming: 3 bases; J trimming: 4 bases; junction bases outside the gene matches: 8. The germline gives CDR1 GTSNPN, CDR2 SVGIG (reference sequence). This CDR3 is built from 15 residues. CDR3 DNA: TGTGCCTGGAGCGGACGACAGGGTTTCACCGGGGAGCTGTTTTTT. This translates into CAWSGRQGFTGELFF. Together with reference TRBV30 and TRBJ2-2, the CDR3 gives the full variable domain: SQTIHQWPATLVQPVGSPLSLECTVEGTSNPNLYWYRQAAGRGLQLLFYSVGIGQISSEVPQNLSASRPQDRQFILSSKKLLLSDSGFYLCAWSGRQGFTGELFFGEGSRLTVL.

The chain recombines TRBV19 with TRBJ2-1; the match to TRBD1 covers 7 bases. CDR3 length equals 13 residues. The V segment lost 6 bases and the J segment 9 bases; nucleotides outside the gene matches: 8. From germline, CDR1 is LNHDA and CDR2 SQIVND (reference sequence). CDR3 sequence (DNA): TGTGCCAGTAGGAGGACAGGAAGGGGTGAGCAGTTCTTC. Translation: CASRRTGRGEQFF. Together with reference TRBV19 and TRBJ2-1, the CDR3 gives the full variable domain: DGGITQSPKYLFRKEGQNVTLSCEQNLNHDAMYWYRQDPGQGLRLIYYSQIVNDFQKGDIAEGYSVSREKKESFPLTVTSAQKNPTAFYLCASRRTGRGEQFFGPGTRLTVL.

V usage is TRBV6-1 and J usage is TRBJ1-5, with 12 nucleotides matching TRBD1. Germline V CDR1 and CDR2: MNHNS, SASEGT. CDR3 length: 17 residues. V gave up 1 base and J gave up 5 bases; unmatched junction bases: 6. CDR3 protein: CASSEDPGQGAYQPQHF. CDR3 sequence (DNA): TGTGCCAGCAGTGAAGACCCGGGACAGGGGGCTTATCAGCCCCAGCATTTT.

In DNA, the CDR3 is TGTGCCAGCAGTTCCCCCGCAGGGGACACTGAAGCTTTCTTT. Translating it yields CASSSPAGDTEAFF. This rearrangement joins TRBV28 to TRBJ1-1; the D gene is possibly TRBD1 (6 bases). The germline V gene encodes CDR1 MDHEN and CDR2 SYDVKM. This CDR3 has 14 residues. Trimming pared 4 bases from V and 3 bases from J, leaving 12 bases between.

V is TRBV2 and J is TRBJ1-1; 7 bases are shared with TRBD1. CDR3 length equals 13 residues. V lost 6 bases, J lost 1 base, and 2 bases stayed unmatched. The germline CDR1 and CDR2 sequences are SNHLY and FYNNEI. The CDR3 DNA reads as TGTGCCAGCAGGGGGACAGAGAACACTGAAGCTTTCTTT. Protein: CASRGTENTEAFF.

The chain uses TRBV4-2 and TRBJ1-3; D is uncertain. The CDR3 sequence is 16 residues long. Per the germline V gene, CDR1 is LGHNA and CDR2 is YNFKEQ. Trimming took 3 bases from V and 0 from J, leaving 12 bases between them. The DNA for the CDR3 is TGTGCCAGCAGCCAGGAGGCCGGTAGCTCTGGAAACACCATATATTTT. It codes for CASSQEAGSSGNTIYF.

In its sample, this clone was seen once. The genes are TRBV7-9 and TRBJ2-7, with TRBD1 matching 9 bases. This CDR3 has 16 residues. Germline CDR1 is SEHNR and CDR2 is FQNEAQ (reference sequence). The V and J ends lost 8 bases and 1 base, in that order; junction bases with no gene match: 12. The CDR3 sequence is CASGGWTGEKSYEQYF. The CDR3 DNA sequence: TGTGCCAGCGGCGGCTGGACAGGGGAGAAGTCCTACGAGCAGTACTTC.

The chain uses TRBV18 and TRBJ2-3; 7 nucleotides agree with TRBD1. V lost 3 bases and J lost 0; bases outside the gene matches: 6. Looked up from germline, CDR1 is KGHSH and CDR2 is LQKENI. The CDR3 has 16 amino acids. This CDR3 is CASSPAYRGSTDTQYF. The CDR3 DNA sequence: TGTGCCAGCTCACCGGCGTACAGGGGAAGCACAGATACGCAGTATTTT.

This chain uses TRBV6-6 with TRBJ2-7, with a possible D match to TRBD1 (5 bases). CDR1 is MNHNY and CDR2 is SVGAGI in the germline V gene (reference sequence). Trimming left V 6 bases short and J 0 bases short, with 9 bases between. There are 13 residues in the CDR3. The CDR3 nucleotides read TGTGCCAGCAGCGCAGGGTTCTCCTACGAGCAGTACTTC. Translating it yields CASSAGFSYEQYF.

This chain links TRBV19 with TRBJ2-2; tentatively, D is TRBD1 (7 bases). Trimming took 6 bases from V and 4 from J, leaving 15 bases between them. This CDR3 region has 15 residues. CDR1 is LNHDA, CDR2 SQIVND, per germline (reference sequence). Written as DNA, the CDR3 is TGTGCCAGTAGCGCGGGACAGTCCCCCACCGGGGAGCTGTTTTTT. Its protein is CASSAGQSPTGELFF.

The genes are TRBV7-2 and TRBJ2-2; 7 nucleotides align to TRBD1. Germline V gives CDR1 SGHTA, CDR2 FQGNSA. The CDR3 has 17 residues. Trimming took 3 bases from V and 5 from J; bases not matched to a gene: 12. Here the CDR3 DNA reads TGTGCCAGCAGCTTGATAGGACAGGCTCCCCGGACCGGGGAGCTGTTTTTT. Protein: CASSLIGQAPRTGELFF. The variable domain in full, completed from reference TRBV7-2 and TRBJ2-2, reads GAGVSQSPSNKVTEKGKDVELRCDPISGHTALYWYRQSLGQGLEFLIYFQGNSAPDKSGLPSDRFSAERTGGSVSTLTIQRTQQEDSAVYLCASSLIGQAPRTGELFFGEGSRLTVL.

The gene calls are TRBV11-2 and TRBJ2-3; the match to TRBD2 covers 10 bases. CDR1 and CDR2 (germline): SGHAT, FQNNGV. The CDR3 has 19 amino acids. Germline trimming cut 2 bases from V and 1 base from J; bases unmatched to any gene: 12. The CDR3 loop reads CASSLNPSGRVSGTDTQYF. The DNA of the CDR3 is TGTGCCAGCAGCTTAAATCCTAGCGGGAGAGTTAGTGGCACAGATACGCAGTATTTT.

This chain uses TRBV7-9 with TRBJ2-1, with 10 positions matching TRBD2. V dropped 1 base and J dropped 8; count of bases not matched to a gene: 8. The CDR3 runs 16 residues. The germline V gene has CDR1 SEHNR and CDR2 FQNEAQ (reference sequence). In DNA, the CDR3 is TGTGCCAGCAGCTTAGGTTCCCTAGCGGGAGTGGATGAGCAGTTCTTC. It yields the protein CASSLGSLAGVDEQFF.

The rearrangement uses TRBV6-5 and TRBJ2-7, with 7 bases that match TRBD1. V was pared by 6 bases and J by 0 bases, with 5 bases of the junction left unmatched. Germline assignment: CDR1 MNHEY and CDR2 SVGAGI. The CDR3 has 14 amino acids. The CDR3 region is CASRGQTASYEQYF. The CDR3 bases are TGTGCCAGCAGGGGACAGACCGCCTCCTACGAGCAGTACTTC.

The DNA for the CDR3 is TGCAGCGTTGACCAGGGGAGTGAAAAACTGTTTTTT. Amino acids: CSVDQGSEKLFF. The chain is built from TRBV29-1 and TRBJ1-4, with a tentative D call TRBD1 (6 bases). V lost 3 bases and J lost 7, with 9 bases in between. Germline V lookup: CDR1 SQVTM, CDR2 ANQGSEA. The CDR3 contains 12 residues.

This clone was detected only once. J is TRBJ1-2 and V is TRBV10-3; D unresolved. Deletions cut 3 bases from V and 6 bases from J, with 20 bases between. The CDR3 sequence is 16 residues long. From germline, CDR1 is ENHRY and CDR2 SYGVKD. The CDR3 DNA is TGTGCCATCAGTGACCCGGCCGGGGAATTAATGGATGGCTACACCTTC. Amino acid sequence: CAISDPAGELMDGYTF.